The next 8 T cell receptor beta chains were all read from a single sample in a study of Graves' ophthalmopathy and Graves' hyperthyroidism. Scientists amplified the TCR beta CDR3 regions from RNA transcripts. First-round RT-PCR employed HTBI primers, with a second-round multiplex PCR after it. A single record per CDR3 protein comes from TCRdb applying MiXCR to the multiplex PCR reads. The sample lists 450,000 or so distinct CDR3 sequences, approximately 15% occurring once. The sequencing input was blood. Every receptor here comes from a woman aged 25 to 39 with Graves' ophthalmopathy.

The J gene is TRBJ2-2, the V gene TRBV6-2 or TRBV6-3; TRBD2 is a possible D gene (6 bases). The CDR3 runs 18 residues. Trimming took 6 bases from V and 7 from J, leaving 27 bases between them. CDR1 MNHEY and CDR2 SVGEGT come from the germline V gene. The CDR3 spells CASSHSATSSRRDGELFF. For the CDR3, the DNA is TGTGCCAGCAGCCATTCCGCAACTAGCTCCCGAAGAGACGGGGAGCTGTTTTTT.

The chain combines TRBV6-5 with TRBJ2-7, with TRBD1 matching over 8 bases. V lost 2 bases to trimming and J lost 3 bases; unmatched junction nucleotides: 9. Germline lookup yields CDR1 MNHEY and CDR2 SVGAGI. The CDR3 loop spans 16 amino acids. The CDR3 loop reads CASSYGRTGLNYEQYF. In DNA, the CDR3 is TGTGCCAGCAGTTACGGACGGACAGGGTTGAACTACGAGCAGTACTTC.

This clonotype has ten or more counts. The V gene is TRBV7-2, the J gene TRBJ2-5; TRBD2 aligns across 13 bases. The germline V gene has CDR1 SGHTA and CDR2 FQGNSA. V shed 3 bases and J 6 bases; nucleotides not matched to a gene: 7. This CDR3 has 16 amino acids. Written as DNA, the CDR3 is TGTGCCAGCAGCTTGTCCACTAGCGGGGGGGAAAAGACCCAGTACTTC. As protein: CASSLSTSGGEKTQYF. Complete variable domain (other parts from reference TRBV7-2 and TRBJ2-5): GAGVSQSPSNKVTEKGKDVELRCDPISGHTALYWYRQSLGQGLEFLIYFQGNSAPDKSGLPSDRFSAERTGGSVSTLTIQRTQQEDSAVYLCASSLSTSGGEKTQYFGPGTRLLVL.

This clonotype has ten or more counts. The chain carries TRBV6-1 and TRBJ2-5; D remains ambiguous. Germline loops: CDR1 MNHNS, CDR2 SASEGT. This CDR3 comprises 13 residues. Between the trimmed V and J ends, which lost 4 bases and 1 base, there was a span of 7 bases. CDR3 amino acids: CASSGWVQETQYF. In DNA form, the CDR3 reads TGTGCCAGCAGTGGGTGGGTCCAAGAGACCCAGTACTTC.

The table lists this clonotype with many counts. This chain links TRBV12-3 or TRBV12-4 with TRBJ2-5, with D possibly called TRBD1 or TRBD2 (5 bases each). Trimming pared 5 bases from V and 5 bases from J, leaving 15 bases between. CDR3 length: 14 amino acids. This CDR3 reads CASSPLWGSETQYF. For the CDR3, the DNA is TGTGCCAGCAGTCCCCTTTGGGGGTCGGAGACCCAGTACTTC.

This clonotype was seen at least ten times. A junction boundary mismatches the germline segment, possibly from a read error. The gene calls are TRBV5-1 and TRBJ2-4, with D possibly TRBD2 on 7 matching bases. This CDR3 region has 12 residues. Looked up from germline, CDR1 is SGHRS and CDR2 is YFSETQ. CDR3 DNA: TGCGCCAGCAGCGGACGGGGGGACATTAAGTACTTC. Translating it yields CASSGRGDIKYF.

This clonotype was detected only once. The junction departs from the called germline gene at one end, perhaps through a read error. The chain employs TRBV27 and TRBJ2-7; the D gene is possibly TRBD2 (5 bases). Germline CDR1 reads MNHEY; CDR2 reads SMNVEV (reference sequence). CDR3 length: 15 residues. Here the CDR3 reads CASSSSRGVVYELYF. The CDR3 DNA follows: TGTGCCAGCAGTTCCTCACGGGGAGTAGTCTACGAGCTGTACTTC.

This clonotype was seen ten or more times. The chain carries TRBV27 and TRBJ1-2; no reliable D call. The CDR3 sequence is 12 residues long. V gave up 5 bases and J gave up 0 bases, with 4 bases separating them. CDR1 is MNHEY, CDR2 SMNVEV, per germline (reference sequence). The DNA for the CDR3 is TGTGCCAGCAGTAACGCTAACTATGGCTACACCTTC. Its translation is CASSNANYGYTF.